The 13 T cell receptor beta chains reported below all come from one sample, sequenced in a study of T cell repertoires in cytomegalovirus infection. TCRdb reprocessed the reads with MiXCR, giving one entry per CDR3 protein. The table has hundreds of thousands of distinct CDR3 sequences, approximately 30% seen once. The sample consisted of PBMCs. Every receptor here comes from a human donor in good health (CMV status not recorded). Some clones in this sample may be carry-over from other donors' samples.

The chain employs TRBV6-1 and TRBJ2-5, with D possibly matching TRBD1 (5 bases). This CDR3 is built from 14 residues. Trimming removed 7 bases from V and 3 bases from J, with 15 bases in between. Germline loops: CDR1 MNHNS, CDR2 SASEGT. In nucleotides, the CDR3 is TGTGCCAGCACCGGATGGGGCTGGGAAGAGACCCAGTACTTC. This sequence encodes CASTGWGWEETQYF.

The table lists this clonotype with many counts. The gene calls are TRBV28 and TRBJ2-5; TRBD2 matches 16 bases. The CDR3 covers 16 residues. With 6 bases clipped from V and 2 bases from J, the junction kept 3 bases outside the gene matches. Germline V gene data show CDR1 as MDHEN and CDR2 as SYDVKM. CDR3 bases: TGTGCCAGCAGCCAGGGACTAGCGGGGGGGCAAGAGACCCAGTACTTC. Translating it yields CASSQGLAGGQETQYF.

As DNA, the CDR3 is TGTGCCAGCAGTTTTTCAGGGCTAGATCAGCCCCAGCATTTT. This sequence encodes CASSFSGLDQPQHF. The chain joins TRBV12-3 or TRBV12-4 to TRBJ1-5, with TRBD1 as a possible D gene (5 bases). The V gene lost 3 bases and the J gene lost 5 bases, with 11 bases spanning the gap. CDR3 length equals 14 residues.

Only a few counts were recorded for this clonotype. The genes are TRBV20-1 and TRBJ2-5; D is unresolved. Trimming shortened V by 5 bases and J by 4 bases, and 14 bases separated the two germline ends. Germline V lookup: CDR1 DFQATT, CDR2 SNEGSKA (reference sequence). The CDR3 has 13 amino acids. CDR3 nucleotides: TGCAGTGCTCCCCCCCTCGGGCTAGAGACCCAGTACTTC. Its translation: CSAPPLGLETQYF.

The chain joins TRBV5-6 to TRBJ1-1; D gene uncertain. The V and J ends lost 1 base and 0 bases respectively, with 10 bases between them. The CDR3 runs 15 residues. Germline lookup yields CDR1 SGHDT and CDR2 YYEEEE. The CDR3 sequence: CASSLSDVMNTEAFF. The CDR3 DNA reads TGTGCCAGCAGCTTGTCGGACGTCATGAACACTGAAGCTTTCTTT.

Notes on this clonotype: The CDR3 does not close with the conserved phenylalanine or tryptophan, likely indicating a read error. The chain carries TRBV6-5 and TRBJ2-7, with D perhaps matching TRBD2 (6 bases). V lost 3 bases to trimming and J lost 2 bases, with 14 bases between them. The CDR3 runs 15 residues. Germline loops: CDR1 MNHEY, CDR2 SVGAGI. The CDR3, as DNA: TGTGCCAGCAGTTATGGGGGGTCCCTTACCTACGAGCAGTACTTA. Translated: CASSYGGSLTYEQYL.

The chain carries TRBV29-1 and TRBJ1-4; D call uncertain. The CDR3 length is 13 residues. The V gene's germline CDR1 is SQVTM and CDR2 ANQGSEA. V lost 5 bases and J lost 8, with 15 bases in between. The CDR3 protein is CSVLEGFGEKLFF. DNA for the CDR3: TGCAGCGTTCTGGAGGGTTTTGGAGAAAAACTGTTTTTT.

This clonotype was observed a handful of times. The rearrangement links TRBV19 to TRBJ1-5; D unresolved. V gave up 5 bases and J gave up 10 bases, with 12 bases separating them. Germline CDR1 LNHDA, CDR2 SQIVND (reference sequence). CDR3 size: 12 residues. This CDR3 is CASSPAMSPQHF. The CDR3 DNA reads TGTGCCAGTAGTCCCGCGATGTCACCCCAGCATTTT.

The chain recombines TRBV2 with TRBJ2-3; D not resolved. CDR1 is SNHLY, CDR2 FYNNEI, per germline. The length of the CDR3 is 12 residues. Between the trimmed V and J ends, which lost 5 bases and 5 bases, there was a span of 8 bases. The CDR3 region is CASSQDVDTQYF. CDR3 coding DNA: TGTGCCAGCAGTCAGGATGTAGATACGCAGTATTTT.

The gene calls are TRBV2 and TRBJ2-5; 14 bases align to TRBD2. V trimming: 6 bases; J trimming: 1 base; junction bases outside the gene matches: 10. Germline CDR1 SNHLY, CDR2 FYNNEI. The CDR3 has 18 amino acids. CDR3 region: CASSATSGGARPQETQYF. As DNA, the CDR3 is TGTGCCAGCAGCGCGACTAGCGGGGGGGCCAGGCCCCAAGAGACCCAGTACTTC. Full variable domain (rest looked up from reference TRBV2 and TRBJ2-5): EPEVTQTPSHQVTQMGQEVILRCVPISNHLYFYWYRQILGQKVEFLVSFYNNEISEKSEIFDDQFSVERPDGSNFTLKIRSTKLEDSAMYFCASSATSGGARPQETQYFGPGTRLLVL.

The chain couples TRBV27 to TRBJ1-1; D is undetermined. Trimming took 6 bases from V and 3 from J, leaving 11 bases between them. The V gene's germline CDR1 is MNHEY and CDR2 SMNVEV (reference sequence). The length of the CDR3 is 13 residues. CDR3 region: CASRHVFDTEAFF. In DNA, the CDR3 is TGTGCCAGCAGGCACGTGTTTGACACTGAAGCTTTCTTT.

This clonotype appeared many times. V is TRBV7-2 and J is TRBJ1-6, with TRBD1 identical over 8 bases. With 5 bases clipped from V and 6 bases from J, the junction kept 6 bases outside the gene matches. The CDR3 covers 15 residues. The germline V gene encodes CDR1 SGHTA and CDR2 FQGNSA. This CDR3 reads CASSNTGGSNSPLHF. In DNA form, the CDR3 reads TGTGCCAGCAGCAACACAGGGGGATCTAATTCACCCCTCCACTTT.

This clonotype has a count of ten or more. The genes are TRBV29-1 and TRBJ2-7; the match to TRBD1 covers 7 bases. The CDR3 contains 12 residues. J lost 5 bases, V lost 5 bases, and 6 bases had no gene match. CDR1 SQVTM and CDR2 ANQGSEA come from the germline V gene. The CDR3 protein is CSVLQGFNEQYF. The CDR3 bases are TGCAGCGTTCTACAGGGGTTCAACGAGCAGTACTTC.